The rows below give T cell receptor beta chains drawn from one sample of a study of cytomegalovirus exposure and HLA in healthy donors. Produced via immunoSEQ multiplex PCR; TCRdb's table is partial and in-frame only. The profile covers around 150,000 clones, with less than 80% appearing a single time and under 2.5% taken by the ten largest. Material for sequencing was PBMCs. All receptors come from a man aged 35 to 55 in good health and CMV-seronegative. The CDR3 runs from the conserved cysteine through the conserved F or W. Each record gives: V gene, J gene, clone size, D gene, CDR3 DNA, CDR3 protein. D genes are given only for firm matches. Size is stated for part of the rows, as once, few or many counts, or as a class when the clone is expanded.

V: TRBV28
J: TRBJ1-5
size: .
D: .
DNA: TGTGCCAGCAGCCCTTATCAGGGCGATCAGCCCCAGCATTTT
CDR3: CASSPYQGDQPQHF

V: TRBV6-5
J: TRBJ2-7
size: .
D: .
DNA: TGTGCCAGCGTTAGCGCTAGCTCCTACGAGCAGTACTTC
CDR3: CASVSASSYEQYF

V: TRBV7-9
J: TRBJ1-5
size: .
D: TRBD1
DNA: TGTTCCAGCAGCTTAGCCCGAGGACAGGGCTCTGGGAATCAGCCCCAGCATTTT
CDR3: CSSSLARGQGSGNQPQHF

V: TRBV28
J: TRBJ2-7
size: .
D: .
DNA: TGTGCCAGCAGTACCCCTAATGAGCAGTACTTC
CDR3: CASSTPNEQYF

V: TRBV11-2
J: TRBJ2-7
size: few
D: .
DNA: TGTGCCAGCAGCTTTAAGGCGGGTGAAACCTACGAGCAGTACTTC
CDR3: CASSFKAGETYEQYF

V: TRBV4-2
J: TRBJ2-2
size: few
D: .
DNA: TGTGCCAGCAGCCAAGATGGGTTGGCTGGGGCCGCGAACACCGGGGAGCTGTTTTTT
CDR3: CASSQDGLAGAANTGELFF

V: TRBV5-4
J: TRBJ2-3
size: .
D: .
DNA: TGTGCCAGCAGCTCCCCCCGTGTGGATACGCAGTATTTT
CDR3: CASSSPRVDTQYF

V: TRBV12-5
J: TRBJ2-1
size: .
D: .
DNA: TGTGCTAGTGGTTTTGGACACCTGACGAAGTTCTTC
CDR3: CASGFGHLTKFF

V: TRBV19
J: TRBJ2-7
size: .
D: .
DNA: TGTGCCAGTACAAGCCGCAGGGGCTCCTACGAGCAGTACTTC
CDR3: CASTSRRGSYEQYF

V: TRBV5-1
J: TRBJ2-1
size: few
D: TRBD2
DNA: TGCGCCAGCAGCGACAGCGGGAGTCCGGTCAATGAGCAGTTCTTC
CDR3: CASSDSGSPVNEQFF

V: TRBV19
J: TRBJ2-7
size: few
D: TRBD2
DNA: TGTGCCACCGGACGACAGGTTTGGGCTAGCGGGAACTACGAGCAGTACTTC
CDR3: CATGRQVWASGNYEQYF

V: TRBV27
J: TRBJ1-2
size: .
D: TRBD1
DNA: TGTGCCAGCAGTTACAGGGGGGGCTATGGCTACACCTTC
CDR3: CASSYRGGYGYTF

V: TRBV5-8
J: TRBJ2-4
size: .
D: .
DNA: TGTGCCAGCAGCTTGGAAGGGTTTCGAACTAGACTAGCCAAAAACATTCAGTACTTC
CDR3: CASSLEGFRTRLAKNIQYF

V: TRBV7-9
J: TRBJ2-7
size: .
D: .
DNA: TGTGCCAGCAGTTCCAGGACCTACGAGCAGTACTTC
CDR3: CASSSRTYEQYF

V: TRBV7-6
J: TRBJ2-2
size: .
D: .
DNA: TGTGCCAGCAGGACCTCCAGGACAGATACCGGGGAGCTGTTTTTT
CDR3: CASRTSRTDTGELFF

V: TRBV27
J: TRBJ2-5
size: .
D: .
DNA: TGTGCCAGCAGTTTATGGAGGACCGGAGGTCCAGAGACCCAGTACTTC
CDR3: CASSLWRTGGPETQYF

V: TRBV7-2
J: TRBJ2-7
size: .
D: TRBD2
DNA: TGTGCCAGCAGCTTCCTAGCGGCCTACGAGCAGTACTTC
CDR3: CASSFLAAYEQYF

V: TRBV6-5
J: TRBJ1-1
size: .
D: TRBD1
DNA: TGTGCCAGCAGTTACGGGACAGGGGATCCTTGGGCTGAAGCTTTCTTT
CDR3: CASSYGTGDPWAEAFF

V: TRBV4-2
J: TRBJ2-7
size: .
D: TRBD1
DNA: TGTGCCAGCAGCCAGGATCTAGGGGGCCCCTACGAGCAGTACTTC
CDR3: CASSQDLGGPYEQYF

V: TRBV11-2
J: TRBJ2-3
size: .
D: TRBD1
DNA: TGTGCCAGCAGCTACACAGGGGGCAGCGCAGATACGCAGTATTTT
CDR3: CASSYTGGSADTQYF

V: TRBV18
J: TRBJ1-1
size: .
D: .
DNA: TGTGCCAGCTCACCTCTGCGGGGTGAAGCTTTCTTT
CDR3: CASSPLRGEAFF

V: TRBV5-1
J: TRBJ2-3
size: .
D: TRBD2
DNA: TGCGCCAGCAGCTTGGCAACCGGGACTAGCGGGAGGGTACAGTATTTT
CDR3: CASSLATGTSGRVQYF

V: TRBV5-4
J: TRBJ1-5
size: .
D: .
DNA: TGTGCCAGCAGCCTCGGGGGGGGCAATCAGCCCCAGCATTTT
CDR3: CASSLGGGNQPQHF

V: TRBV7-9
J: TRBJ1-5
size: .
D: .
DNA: TGTGCCAGCAGCTTAGCGCGGGGCCGACAGCATTTT
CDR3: CASSLARGRQHF

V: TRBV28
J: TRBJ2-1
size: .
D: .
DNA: TGTGCCAGCAGTTGGCGGGACAGTTACAATGAGCAGTTCTTC
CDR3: CASSWRDSYNEQFF

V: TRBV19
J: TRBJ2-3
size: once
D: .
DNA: TGTGCCAGTAGTAGCCAAATGACTAGTCTTGCAGATACGCAGTATTTT
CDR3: CASSSQMTSLADTQYF

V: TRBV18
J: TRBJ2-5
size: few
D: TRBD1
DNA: TGTGCCAGCTCACCACCGGGCGAGACAGGGGGGGAGACCCAGTACTTC
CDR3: CASSPPGETGGETQYF